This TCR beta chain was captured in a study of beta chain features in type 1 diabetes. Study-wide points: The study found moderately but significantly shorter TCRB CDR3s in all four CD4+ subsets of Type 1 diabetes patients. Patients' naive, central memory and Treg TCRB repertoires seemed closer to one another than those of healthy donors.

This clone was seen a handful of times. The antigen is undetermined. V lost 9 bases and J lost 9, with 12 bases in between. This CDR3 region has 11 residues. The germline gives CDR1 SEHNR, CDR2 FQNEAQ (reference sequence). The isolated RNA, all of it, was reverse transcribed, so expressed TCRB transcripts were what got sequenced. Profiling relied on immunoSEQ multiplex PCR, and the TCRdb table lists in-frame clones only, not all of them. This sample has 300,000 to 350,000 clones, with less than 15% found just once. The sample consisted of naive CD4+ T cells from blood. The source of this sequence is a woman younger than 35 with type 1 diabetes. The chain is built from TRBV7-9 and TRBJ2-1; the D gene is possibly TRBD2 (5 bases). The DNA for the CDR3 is TGTGCCAGGGAGGAGGAGTTTGAGCAGTTCTTC. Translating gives CAREEEFEQFF.